The 6 T cell receptor beta chains given below trace back to one sample, sequenced in a study of blood T cell repertoires in COVID-19 (dated by TCRdb to the early 2020s). Receptors were amplified or captured by the immunoSEQ multiplex PCR assay. Drawn from immuneACCESS, this table holds only the in-frame rearrangements with V and J called that TCRdb kept. Clones are partly lost; checked studies trace under half to an unresolved V gene and leave the rest unexplained. The sample data list fewer than 700,000 clones, and roughly nine tenths of these were observed just once. The top ten clones comprise roughly 8.3% of the sample. Sequencing used peripheral blood. The receptor source for this set is a woman aged 50 to 60 with COVID-19, enrolled during active disease.

Here the CDR3 DNA reads TGTGCCAGTAGTGCTCGGGGGGGCGCGAGCACTGAAGCTTTCTTT. It encodes CASSARGGASTEAFF. The chain joins TRBV19 to TRBJ1-1; weak D call: TRBD1 (6 bases). V was trimmed by 5 bases and J by 4 bases, leaving 17 bases between them. The CDR3 is 15 amino acids. Germline assignment: CDR1 LNHDA and CDR2 SQIVND (reference sequence).

This chain links TRBV9 with TRBJ1-1; no firm D call. The CDR3 covers 13 residues. Trimming removed 0 bases at V and 11 bases at J, with 14 bases between. Germline CDR1 reads SGDLS; CDR2 reads YYNGEE. The CDR3 protein is CASSVATRDVAFF. CDR3 DNA sequence: TGTGCCAGCAGCGTAGCTACGAGGGATGTGGCTTTCTTT.

This rearrangement joins TRBV7-2 to TRBJ2-7; D unclear. With 4 bases removed from V and 8 bases from J, the gap between germline ends came to 18 bases. Germline V gives CDR1 SGHTA, CDR2 FQGNSA. The CDR3 runs 14 residues. In DNA form, the CDR3 reads TGTGCCAGCAGCTCATTATCCCTGCTCGGTAAGCAGTACTTC. It is translated as CASSSLSLLGKQYF.

V gene TRBV9 combines with J gene TRBJ2-1; D uncertain. This CDR3 has 15 residues. Germline CDR1 and CDR2: SGDLS and YYNGEE. V lost 2 bases and J 0 bases, leaving 9 bases between the germline ends. CDR3 residues: CASSVMGTSYNEQFF. For the CDR3, the DNA is TGTGCCAGCAGCGTGATGGGCACCTCCTACAATGAGCAGTTCTTC. The entire variable domain, with the rest obtained from reference TRBV9 and TRBJ2-1, is as follows: DSGVTQTPKHLITATGQRVTLRCSPRSGDLSVYWYQQSLDQGLQFLIQYYNGEERAKGNILERFSAQQFPDLHSELNLSSLELGDSALYFCASSVMGTSYNEQFFGPGTRLTVL.

V and J are TRBV9 and TRBJ1-2; 10 bases match TRBD1. Germline CDR1 SGDLS, CDR2 YYNGEE. The ends lost 5 bases at V and 4 bases at J; junction bases unmatched: 8. The CDR3 loop spans 15 amino acids. CDR3 residues: CASSLAGTGAYGYTF. CDR3 nucleotide sequence: TGTGCCAGCAGTCTAGCAGGGACAGGGGCCTATGGCTACACCTTC.

The chain uses TRBV10-1 and TRBJ2-3, with 11 bases identical to TRBD2. The V and J ends lost 0 bases and 3 bases, in that order; junction bases with no gene match: 2. Looked up from germline, CDR1 is WNHNN and CDR2 is SYGVQD (reference sequence). The CDR3 is 16 amino acids. The CDR3 is CASSESVAGGTDTQYF. Written as DNA, the CDR3 is TGCGCCAGCAGTGAGTCCGTAGCGGGGGGGACAGATACGCAGTATTTT.